Included here is one T cell receptor (beta chain) sequence, with context. In its sample, this clone was seen once. Its antigen remains undetermined. Per-nucleotide qualities are absent, and no much larger clonotype sits a single base away. Reading the label with the study, this specimen's time point is: 12 months on ibrutinib. For TCR beta library preparation, 1.5 to 2 micrograms of genomic DNA was extracted from cryopreserved PBMCs. Longitudinal blood samples from CLL patients receiving ibrutinib monotherapy were subjected to high-throughput TCR beta sequencing. The patients took part in an open-label, single-center phase 2 trial of ibrutinib monotherapy. This sample is part of a study of cytotoxic CD8 clonotypes in ibrutinib-treated CLL (dated by TCRdb to the early 2020s). Describing the broader study: The cohort was composed of about 10 relapsed/refractory and about 16 treatment-naive patients; IGHV unmutated status was identified in under 18 patients. Longitudinal samples were available for about 30% of the 86 trial participants. Partial responses were observed in 24 patients and complete responses in 2; after a median follow-up of roughly 62 months, remission was maintained in 14 patients and progression was observed in approximately twelve. Patients were still on ibrutinib when every remission and progressive disease sample was collected. On average, each sample yielded 255,043 productive templates and roughly 95,000 productive rearrangements. Samples at response were collected after a median of around twelve months of treatment, with a range of roughly 6 to 36 months. Cryopreserved peripheral blood mononuclear cells were collected at three points: before therapy, at response, and at either sustained remission or disease progression. Results and caveats for the whole study, not just this receptor: Public clonotypes were rare and either contracted or stayed stable during treatment, and the rise in clonality at ibrutinib response reflected the expansion of private clonotypes. Clonality rose at ibrutinib response, remained stable during sustained remission, and dropped back toward baseline at progression. Sampling times were not matched between patients in sustained remission and patients whose disease was progressing, and lymph node repertoires were not examined. Baseline clonality exceeded that of age-matched healthy donors and correlated strongly with circulating CD8+ T-cell counts.

Each clonotype received, on average, around 9.6x coverage in deep resolution sequencing performed on a MiSeq, where the target depth lay between 1 in 1 million and 1 in 200,000 T cells. TCR beta libraries were generated with the immunoSEQ hsTCRB Kit. Concerning the study's data processing: The data were analyzed with ImmunoSEQ Analyzer and ImmunoSEQ Data Assistant, and V, D and J gene assignments followed IMGT definitions. Clonality was computed as one minus normalized Shannon entropy of productive rearrangement frequencies, ranging from 0 to 1. Public clonotype analysis was restricted to overrepresented clonotypes comprising at least 0.05% of each patient's repertoire. Some twelve repertoires from age-matched healthy donors, obtained from immuneACCESS, served as clonality controls. TCRdb limited this immuneACCESS table to in-frame rearrangements with V and J called. A share of clones is missing; checked studies link under half to unresolved V genes, and the rest is unexplained. The DNA gave D and trimming, while V, J and clone size come from that table. The sample includes around 70,000 clones, with roughly nine tenths observed a single time. The top ten hold around 3.3% of the sample.

The CDR1 and CDR2 encoded by the germline V gene are SGHRS and YFSETQ. Ends trimmed: V by 4 bases, J by 7 bases; bases unmatched to a gene: 8. Taken from cysteine to phenylalanine, the CDR3 has 15 residues. Of the read, only the CDR3 DNA is kept; its 45 bases are in frame from base 1. The source material was PBMCs, sampled after 12 months of ibrutinib treatment. The TCR originated in a human donor with chronic lymphocytic leukemia. This chain joins TRBV5-1 to TRBJ1-2; 12 bases in the junction line up with TRBD1. The CDR3 region has the sequence CASSPRDRGLAGYTF. The sequence in DNA is TGCGCCAGCAGCCCCAGGGACAGGGGGCTAGCTGGCTACACCTTC. Here the CDR3 is joined to the reference TRBV5-1 and TRBJ1-2 genes, and the full variable domain is: KAGVTQTPRYLIKTRGQQVTLSCSPISGHRSVSWYQQTPGQGLQFLFEYFSETQRNKGNFPGRFSGRQFSNSRSEMNVSTLELGDSALYLCASSPRDRGLAGYTFGSGTRLTVV.